The TCR beta chain under discussion was sequenced for a study of Ad26.COV2.S vaccination and SARS-CoV-2 variants. Study information: Dosing was one shot or two shots 56 days apart. Overall study results and limits: For non-spike TCRs, breadth in vaccine recipients resembled that in placebo recipients. Using TCR breadth and depth analyses may have led to underestimated total T cell responses.

Treatment here: some 20 received Ad26.COV2.S at low or high dose, single or two shots; five or six received placebo; per-sample allocation not given. Material that was analyzed had been drawn on day 63 after the first vaccine or placebo injection. Donation was by an adult aged 18-55 years who was in Boston. Clones were sequenced by immunoSEQ multiplex PCR, and TCRdb holds only the in-frame ones, with some missing. In the table there are 240,000 or so clones, roughly 90% of which are singletons. Points on this clone: The target antigen is unknown.

The length of the CDR3 is 18 residues. Germline values: CDR1 LGHNA, CDR2 YSLEER. The V gene end was trimmed by 0 bases and the J gene end by 1 base; junction bases not matched to a gene: 2. The V and J genes are TRBV4-3 and TRBJ2-2; TRBD2 matches at 13 bases. The receptor's source is a person between 18 and 59 years old who received the Ad26.COV2.S COVID-19 vaccine or a placebo. The sample consisted of peripheral blood, taken in a trial of Ad26.COV2.S vaccine versus placebo. The CDR3, as DNA: TGCGCCAGCAGCCAAGATTGGACTAGCGGGGGGAACACCGGGGAGCTGTTTTTT. Protein sequence: CASSQDWTSGGNTGELFF.